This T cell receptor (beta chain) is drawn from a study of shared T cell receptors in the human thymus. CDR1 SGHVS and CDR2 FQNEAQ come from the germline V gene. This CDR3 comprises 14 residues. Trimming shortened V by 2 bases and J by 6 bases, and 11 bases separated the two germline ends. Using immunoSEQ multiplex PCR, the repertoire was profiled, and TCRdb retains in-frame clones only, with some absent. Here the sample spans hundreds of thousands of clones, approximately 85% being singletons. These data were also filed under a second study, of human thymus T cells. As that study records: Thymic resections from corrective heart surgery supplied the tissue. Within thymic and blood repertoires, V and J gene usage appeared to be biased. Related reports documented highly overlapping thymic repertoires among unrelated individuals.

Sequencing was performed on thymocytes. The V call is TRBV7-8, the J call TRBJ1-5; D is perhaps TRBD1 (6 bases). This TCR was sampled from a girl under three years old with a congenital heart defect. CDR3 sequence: CASSLLGAGQPQHF. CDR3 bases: TGTGCCAGCAGCTTATTGGGGGCGGGTCAGCCCCAGCATTTT.